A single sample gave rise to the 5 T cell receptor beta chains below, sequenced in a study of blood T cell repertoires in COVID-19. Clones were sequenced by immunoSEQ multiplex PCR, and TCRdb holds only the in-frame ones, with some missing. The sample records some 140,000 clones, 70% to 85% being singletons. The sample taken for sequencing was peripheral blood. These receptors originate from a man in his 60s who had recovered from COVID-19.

CDR3 sequence reads: CAISESGRQGGNQPQHF. The DNA of the CDR3 is TGTGCCATCAGTGAGTCGGGGCGACAGGGGGGCAATCAGCCCCAGCATTTT. The chain joins TRBV10-3 to TRBJ1-5; 9 bases align to TRBD1. Germline CDR1 reads ENHRY; CDR2 reads SYGVKD. Germline trimming cut 0 bases from V and 2 bases from J; bases unmatched to any gene: 5. This CDR3 is built from 17 residues.

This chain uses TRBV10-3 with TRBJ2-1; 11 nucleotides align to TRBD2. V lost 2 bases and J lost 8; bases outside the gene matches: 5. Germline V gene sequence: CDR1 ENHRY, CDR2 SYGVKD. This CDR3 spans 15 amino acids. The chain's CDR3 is CAISEGSGRADEQFF. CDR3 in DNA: TGTGCCATCAGTGAGGGTAGCGGGAGGGCGGATGAGCAGTTCTTC.

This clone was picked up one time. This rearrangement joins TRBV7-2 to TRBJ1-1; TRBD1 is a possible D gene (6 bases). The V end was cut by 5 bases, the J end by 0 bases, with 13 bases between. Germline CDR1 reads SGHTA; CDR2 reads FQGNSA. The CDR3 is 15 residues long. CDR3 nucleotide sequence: TGTGCCAGCAGCCAGAGGGGGTTCTTGAACACTGAAGCTTTCTTT. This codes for CASSQRGFLNTEAFF.

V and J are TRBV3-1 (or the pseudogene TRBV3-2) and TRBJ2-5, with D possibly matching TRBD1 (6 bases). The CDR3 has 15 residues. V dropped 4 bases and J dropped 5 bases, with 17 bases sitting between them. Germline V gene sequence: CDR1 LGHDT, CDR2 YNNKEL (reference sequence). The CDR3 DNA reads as TGTGCCAGCAGCCTGCACTCGGGGCAGGGGGAGACCCAGTACTTC. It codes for CASSLHSGQGETQYF.

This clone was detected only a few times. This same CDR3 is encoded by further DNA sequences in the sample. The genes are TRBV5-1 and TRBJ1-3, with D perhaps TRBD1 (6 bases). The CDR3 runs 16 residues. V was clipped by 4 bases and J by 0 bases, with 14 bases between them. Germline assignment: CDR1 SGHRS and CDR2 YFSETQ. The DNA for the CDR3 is TGCGCCAGCAGCCCCGGACAGACTGTCTCTGGAAACACCATATATTTT. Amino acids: CASSPGQTVSGNTIYF.